The rows below give T cell receptor beta chains drawn from one sample of a study of cytomegalovirus exposure and HLA in healthy donors. Using immunoSEQ multiplex PCR, the repertoire was profiled, and TCRdb retains in-frame clones only, with some absent. The sample has fewer than 150,000 clones; about nine tenths are singletons. The sample comprised PBMCs. The receptors shown here come from a man aged 25 to 40 in good health and CMV-seronegative. Each CDR3 is given with its conserved first and last residue.

j_call	v_call	cdr3_length	cdr3_aa
TRBJ1-1	TRBV5-1	12	CASSFEQESAFF
TRBJ1-1	TRBV19	15	CASRQPLAGATEAFF
TRBJ2-7	TRBV10-3	14	CAISGQGEFYEQYF
TRBJ2-3	TRBV10-3	12	CATGQGANTQYF
TRBJ1-2	TRBV9	13	CASSGTGVAGYTF
TRBJ2-3	TRBV4-3	16	CASSQGARTGGDTQYF
TRBJ2-1	TRBV19	13	CASSGQPLNEQFF
TRBJ2-7	TRBV27	13	CASMGGLSYEQYF
TRBJ2-1	TRBV30	14	CAWRGSGSSDEQFF
TRBJ1-1	TRBV2	14	CASSYRALNTEAFF
TRBJ1-5	TRBV5-5	13	CASGPLNNQPQHF
TRBJ2-7	TRBV4-1	15	CASSHEPGARDEQYF
TRBJ2-7	TRBV7-9	18	CASSFGTSGAQLAYEQYF
TRBJ2-3	TRBV5-1	16	CASSLRGQGSADTQYF
TRBJ1-1	TRBV7-9	15	CASSRTGGVNTEAFF
TRBJ2-5	TRBV6-6	14	CASSLGTVQETQYF
TRBJ2-3	TRBV15	17	CATSREGGQGATDTQYF
TRBJ2-1	TRBV15	16	CATSRGTSGSSDEQFF
TRBJ2-2	TRBV10-3	14	CAISQSRDTGELFF
TRBJ1-6	TRBV6-6	12	CASSRDNSPLHF
TRBJ2-4	TRBV6-6	15	CASIGQAEDKNIQYF
TRBJ1-2	TRBV4-1	14	CASGWGDRGNGYTF
TRBJ1-2	TRBV27	16	CASSPSAGDFWYGYTF
TRBJ2-7	TRBV7-2	12	CASSFREHEQYF
TRBJ1-5	TRBV6-1	16	CASSEIGSWSNQPQHF
TRBJ2-3	TRBV6-5	15	CASSRLPSGTGTQYF
TRBJ2-7	TRBV2	13	CASSGTWGNEQYF
TRBJ2-5	TRBV5-1	13	CASSNPGGETQYF
TRBJ2-7	TRBV29-1	13	CSEGQGGPYEQYF
TRBJ2-7	TRBV19	14	CASSPTGGPGEQYF
TRBJ2-3	TRBV7-8	15	CASSFQLAGTDTQYF
TRBJ2-5	TRBV5-1	14	CASSLTPYQETQYF
TRBJ2-6	TRBV5-6	15	CASISQAARANVLTF
TRBJ2-3	TRBV5-1	12	CASSSQGLSQYF
TRBJ2-2	TRBV28	17	CASSLWASGSDTGELFF
TRBJ1-5	TRBV5-5	14	CASSFALEGQPQHF
TRBJ2-2	TRBV5-1	15	CASSWDRGVTGELFF
TRBJ2-7	TRBV5-6	14	CASSLAQGSYEQYF
TRBJ1-2	TRBV7-9	15	CASSLAGGPSHGYTF
TRBJ1-2	TRBV30	13	CASEPGYSRGYTF